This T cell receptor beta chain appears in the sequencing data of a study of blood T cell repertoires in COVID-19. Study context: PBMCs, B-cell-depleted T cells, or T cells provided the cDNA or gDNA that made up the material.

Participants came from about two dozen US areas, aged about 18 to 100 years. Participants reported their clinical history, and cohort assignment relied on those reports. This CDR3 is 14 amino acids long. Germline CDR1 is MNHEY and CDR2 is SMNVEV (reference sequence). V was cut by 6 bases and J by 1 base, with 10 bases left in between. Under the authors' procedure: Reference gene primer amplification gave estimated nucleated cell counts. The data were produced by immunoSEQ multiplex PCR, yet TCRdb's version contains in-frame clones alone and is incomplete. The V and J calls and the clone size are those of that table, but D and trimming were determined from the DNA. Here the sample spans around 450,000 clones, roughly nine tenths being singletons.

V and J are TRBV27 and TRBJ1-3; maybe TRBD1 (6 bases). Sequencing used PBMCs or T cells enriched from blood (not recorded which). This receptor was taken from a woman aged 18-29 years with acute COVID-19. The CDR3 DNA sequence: TGTGCCAGCAGATCCGGGACATCTGGAAACACCATATATTTT. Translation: CASRSGTSGNTIYF.